The clone carrying this T cell receptor (beta chain) was recorded many times. Its antigen is not known. Genes and germline are mouse. The sequence runs out 4 residues before the end of the CDR3; the remainder is reconstructed from the germline J gene. Extracted RNA was reverse transcribed, and the resulting cDNA served as sequencing template. Sequencing used immunoSEQ multiplex PCR; TCRdb keeps in-frame clones, though not all of them. This repertoire holds over 100,000 clones, and none appear only once. The sample originates from a study of CD8+ T cells in alopecia areata. At the level of the study: Female C3H/HeJ mice aged about 6-10 weeks were given skin from C3H/HeJ graft donors, 6-12 months old, that had spontaneous alopecia.

Study-wide results and caveats: Clonality was higher in lesional than normal scalp, especially in alopecia totalis/universalis.

Germline values: CDR1 FNHDT, CDR2 SITEND (reference sequence). The CDR3 runs 12 residues. The V call is TRBV19, the J call TRBJ2-4; the match to TRBD1 covers 7 bases. Material for sequencing was lesional skin. The receptor was derived from a C3H/HeJ mouse with alopecia areata. The mice in this strain carry MHC haplotype H2-k. CDR3 DNA (partial): TGTGCCAGCAGCCGGACAGGAAAC. Its translation is CASSRTGN. The entire CDR3 sequence reads CASSRTGNTLYF.